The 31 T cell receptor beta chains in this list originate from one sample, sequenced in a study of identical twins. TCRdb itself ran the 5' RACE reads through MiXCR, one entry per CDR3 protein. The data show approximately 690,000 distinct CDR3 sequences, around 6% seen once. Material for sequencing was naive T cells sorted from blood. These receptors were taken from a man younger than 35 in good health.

CDR3 DNA: TGTGCCAGCAGCATGCAGAGGACTAGCGGGAGACCGTCCTACAATGAGCAGTTCTTC. Translating gives CASSMQRTSGRPSYNEQFF. The chain joins TRBV11-1 to TRBJ2-1, with TRBD2 identical over 13 bases. V lost 5 bases to trimming and J lost 1 base; unmatched junction nucleotides: 11. Germline assignment: CDR1 SGHAT and CDR2 FQDESV (reference sequence). This CDR3 contains 19 residues.

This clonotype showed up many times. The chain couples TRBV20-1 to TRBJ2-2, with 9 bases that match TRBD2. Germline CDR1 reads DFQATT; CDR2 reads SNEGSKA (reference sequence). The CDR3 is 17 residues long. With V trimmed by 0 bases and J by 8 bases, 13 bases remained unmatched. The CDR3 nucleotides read TGCAGTGCTAGAGATTTGTTAGCGGGAGTGAGCCCGGGGGAGCTGTTTTTT. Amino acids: CSARDLLAGVSPGELFF.

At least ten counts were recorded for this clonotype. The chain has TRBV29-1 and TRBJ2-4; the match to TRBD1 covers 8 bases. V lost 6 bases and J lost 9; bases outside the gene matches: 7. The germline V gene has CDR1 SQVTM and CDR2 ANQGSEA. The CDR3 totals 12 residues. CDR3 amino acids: CSVTGDQGIQYF. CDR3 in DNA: TGCAGCGTGACAGGGGATCAAGGCATTCAGTACTTC.

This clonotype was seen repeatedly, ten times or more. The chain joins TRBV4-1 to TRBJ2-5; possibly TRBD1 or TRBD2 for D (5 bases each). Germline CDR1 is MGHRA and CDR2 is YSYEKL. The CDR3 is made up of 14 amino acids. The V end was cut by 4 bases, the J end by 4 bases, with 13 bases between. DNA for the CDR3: TGCGCCAGCAGCCGGACACTCCGGGGAGAGACCCAGTACTTC. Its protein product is CASSRTLRGETQYF.

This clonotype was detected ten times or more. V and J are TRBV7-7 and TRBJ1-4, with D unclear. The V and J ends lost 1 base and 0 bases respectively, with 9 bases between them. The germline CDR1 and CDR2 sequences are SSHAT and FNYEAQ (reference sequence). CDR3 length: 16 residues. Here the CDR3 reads CASSLVWEATNEKLFF. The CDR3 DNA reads TGTGCCAGCAGCTTAGTTTGGGAAGCAACTAATGAAAAACTGTTTTTT.

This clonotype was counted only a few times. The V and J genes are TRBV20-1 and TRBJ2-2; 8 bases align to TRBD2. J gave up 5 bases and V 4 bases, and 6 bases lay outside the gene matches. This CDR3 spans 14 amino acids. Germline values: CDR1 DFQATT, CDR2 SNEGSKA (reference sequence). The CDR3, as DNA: TGCAGTGCTAAAAGCGGGAGTGGTACCGGGGAGCTGTTTTTT. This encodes CSAKSGSGTGELFF.

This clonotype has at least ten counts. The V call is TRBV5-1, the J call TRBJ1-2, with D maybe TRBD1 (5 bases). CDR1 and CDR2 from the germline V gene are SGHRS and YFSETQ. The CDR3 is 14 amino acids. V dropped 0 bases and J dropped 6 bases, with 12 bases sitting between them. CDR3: CASSLEGIGDGYTF. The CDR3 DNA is TGCGCCAGCAGCTTGGAGGGGATCGGCGATGGCTACACCTTC.

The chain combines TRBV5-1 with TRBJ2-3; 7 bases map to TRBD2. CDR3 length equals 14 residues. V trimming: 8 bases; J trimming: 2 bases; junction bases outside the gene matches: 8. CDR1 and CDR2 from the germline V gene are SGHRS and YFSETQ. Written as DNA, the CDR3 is TGCGCCAGTAGCGGGTCCTCACTCACAGATACGCAGTATTTT. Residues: CASSGSSLTDTQYF.

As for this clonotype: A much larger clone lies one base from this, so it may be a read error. The chain's CDR3 is CANSSLAGVGTDTQYF. The CDR3 nucleotides read TGTGCCAACAGTTCCCTAGCGGGAGTGGGCACAGATACGCAGTATTTT. The genes are TRBV27 and TRBJ2-3, with 10 bases identical to TRBD2. Germline V CDR1 and CDR2: MNHEY, SMNVEV (reference sequence). The CDR3 loop spans 16 amino acids.

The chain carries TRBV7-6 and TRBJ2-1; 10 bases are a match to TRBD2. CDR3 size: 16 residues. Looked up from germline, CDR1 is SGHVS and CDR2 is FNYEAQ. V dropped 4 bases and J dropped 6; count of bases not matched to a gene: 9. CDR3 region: CASSSIVLAGINEQFF. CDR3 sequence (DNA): TGTGCCAGCAGCTCTATTGTACTAGCGGGAATCAATGAGCAGTTCTTC.

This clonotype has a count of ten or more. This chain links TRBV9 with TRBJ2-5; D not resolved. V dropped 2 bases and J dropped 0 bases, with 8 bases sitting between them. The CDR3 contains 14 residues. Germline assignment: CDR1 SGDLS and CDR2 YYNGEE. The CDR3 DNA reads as TGTGCCAGCAGCGTTGACACCGACCAAGAGACCCAGTACTTC. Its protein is CASSVDTDQETQYF. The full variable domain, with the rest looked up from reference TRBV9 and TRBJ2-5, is DSGVTQTPKHLITATGQRVTLRCSPRSGDLSVYWYQQSLDQGLQFLIQYYNGEERAKGNILERFSAQQFPDLHSELNLSSLELGDSALYFCASSVDTDQETQYFGPGTRLLVL.

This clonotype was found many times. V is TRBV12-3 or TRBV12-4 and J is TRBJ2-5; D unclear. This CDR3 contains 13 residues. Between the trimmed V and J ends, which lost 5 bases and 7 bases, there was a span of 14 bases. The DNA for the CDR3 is TGTGCCAGCAGTGGGCAGACCTTCGGGACCCAGTACTTC. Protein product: CASSGQTFGTQYF.

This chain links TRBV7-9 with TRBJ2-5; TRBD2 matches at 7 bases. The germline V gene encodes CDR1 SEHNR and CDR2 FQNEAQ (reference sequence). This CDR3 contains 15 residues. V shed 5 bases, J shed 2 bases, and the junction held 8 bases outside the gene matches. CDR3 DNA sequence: TGTGCCAGCAGCATACCGGGACTACCTCAAGAGACCCAGTACTTC. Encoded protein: CASSIPGLPQETQYF.

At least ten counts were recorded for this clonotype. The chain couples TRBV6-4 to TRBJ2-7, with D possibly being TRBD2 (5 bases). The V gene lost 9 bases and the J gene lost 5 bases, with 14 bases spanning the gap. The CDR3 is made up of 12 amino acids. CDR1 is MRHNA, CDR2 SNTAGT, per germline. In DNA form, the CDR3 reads TGTGCCAGAGGCCCAGAGGGAAACGAGCAGTACGTC. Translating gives CARGPEGNEQYV.

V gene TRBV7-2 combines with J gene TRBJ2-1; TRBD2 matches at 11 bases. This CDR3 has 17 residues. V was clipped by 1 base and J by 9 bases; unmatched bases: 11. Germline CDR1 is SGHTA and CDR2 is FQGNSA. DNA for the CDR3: TGTGCCAGCAGCTTAGGCCGTAGCGGGAGGGCTCGAGGTGAGCAGTTCTTC. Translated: CASSLGRSGRARGEQFF.

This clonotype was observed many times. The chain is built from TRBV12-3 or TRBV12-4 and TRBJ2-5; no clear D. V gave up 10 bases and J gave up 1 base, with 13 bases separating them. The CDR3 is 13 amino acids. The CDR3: CATTAASQETQYF. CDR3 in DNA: TGTGCCACCACGGCCGCAAGCCAAGAGACCCAGTACTTC.

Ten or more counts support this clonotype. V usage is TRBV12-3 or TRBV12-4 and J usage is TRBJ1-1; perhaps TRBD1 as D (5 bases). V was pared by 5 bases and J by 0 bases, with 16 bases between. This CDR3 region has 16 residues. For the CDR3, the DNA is TGTGCCAGCAGTCCAAGGGACGCCAGCATGAACACTGAAGCTTTCTTT. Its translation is CASSPRDASMNTEAFF.

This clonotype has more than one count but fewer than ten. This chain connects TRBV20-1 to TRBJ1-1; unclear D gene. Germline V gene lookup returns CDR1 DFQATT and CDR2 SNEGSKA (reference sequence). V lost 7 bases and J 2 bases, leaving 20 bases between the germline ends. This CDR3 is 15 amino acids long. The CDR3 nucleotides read TGCAGTGAGCTGGACCTTACCTACCCAAACACTGAAGCTTTCTTT. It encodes CSELDLTYPNTEAFF.

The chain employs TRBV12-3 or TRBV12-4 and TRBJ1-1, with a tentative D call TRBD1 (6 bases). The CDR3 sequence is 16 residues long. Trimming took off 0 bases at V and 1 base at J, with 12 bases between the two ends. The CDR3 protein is CASSLAPGTRNTEAFF. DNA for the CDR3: TGTGCCAGCAGTTTAGCCCCCGGGACAAGGAACACTGAAGCTTTCTTT.

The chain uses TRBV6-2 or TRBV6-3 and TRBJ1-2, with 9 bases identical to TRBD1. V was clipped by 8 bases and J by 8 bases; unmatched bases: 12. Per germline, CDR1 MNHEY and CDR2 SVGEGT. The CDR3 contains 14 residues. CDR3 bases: TGTGCCAGCGCGCTGGGACAGGGAATAGGGGGCTACACCTTC. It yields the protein CASALGQGIGGYTF.

CDR3 amino acids: CASSLDGAAQEYEQYV. In DNA form, the CDR3 reads TGTGCCAGCAGCCTAGACGGGGCGGCCCAGGAGTACGAGCAGTACGTC. The V and J genes are TRBV7-8 and TRBJ2-7, with D tentatively TRBD1 or TRBD2 (5 bases each). V was shortened by 5 bases and J by 4 bases, with 21 bases between the two germline ends. This CDR3 contains 16 residues. The V gene's germline CDR1 is SGHVS and CDR2 FQNEAQ.

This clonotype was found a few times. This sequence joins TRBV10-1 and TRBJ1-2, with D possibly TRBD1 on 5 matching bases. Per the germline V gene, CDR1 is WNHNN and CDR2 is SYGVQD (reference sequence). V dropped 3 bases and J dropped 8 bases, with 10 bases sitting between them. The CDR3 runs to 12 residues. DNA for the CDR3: TGCGCCAGCAGTGACGGGGCTGGGGGCTACACCTTC. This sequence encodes CASSDGAGGYTF.

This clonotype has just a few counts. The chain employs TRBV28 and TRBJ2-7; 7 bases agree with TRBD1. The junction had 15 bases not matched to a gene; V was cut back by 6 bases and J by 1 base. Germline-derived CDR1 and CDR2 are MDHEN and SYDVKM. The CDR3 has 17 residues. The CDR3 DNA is TGTGCCAGCAGCCTAGCCCCCCCCGGACAGGTGTCCTACGAGCAGTACTTC. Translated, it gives CASSLAPPGQVSYEQYF.

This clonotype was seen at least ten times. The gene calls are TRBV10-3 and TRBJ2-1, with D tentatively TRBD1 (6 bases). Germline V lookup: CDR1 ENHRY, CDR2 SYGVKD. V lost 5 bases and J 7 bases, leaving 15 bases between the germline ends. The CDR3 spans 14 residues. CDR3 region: CAISTDRSSNEQFF. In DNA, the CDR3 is TGTGCCATCAGTACAGACAGGTCCTCGAATGAGCAGTTCTTC.

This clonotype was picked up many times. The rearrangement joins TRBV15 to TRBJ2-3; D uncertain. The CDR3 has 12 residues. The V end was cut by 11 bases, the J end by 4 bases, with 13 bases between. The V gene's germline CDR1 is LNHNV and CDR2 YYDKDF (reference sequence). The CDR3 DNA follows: TGTGCCTCAGCCGCGCAGGCAGATACGCAGTATTTT. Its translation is CASAAQADTQYF.

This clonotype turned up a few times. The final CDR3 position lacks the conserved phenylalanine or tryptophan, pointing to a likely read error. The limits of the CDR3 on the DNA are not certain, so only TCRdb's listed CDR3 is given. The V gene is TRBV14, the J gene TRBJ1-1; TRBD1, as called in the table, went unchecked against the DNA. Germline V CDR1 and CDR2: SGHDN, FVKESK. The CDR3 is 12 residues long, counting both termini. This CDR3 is CASSQWDRVMRI.

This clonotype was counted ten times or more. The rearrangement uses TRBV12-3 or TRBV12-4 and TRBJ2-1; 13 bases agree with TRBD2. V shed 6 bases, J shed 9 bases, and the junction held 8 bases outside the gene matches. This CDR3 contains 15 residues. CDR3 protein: CASSTGLAGEGEQFF. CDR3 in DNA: TGTGCCAGCAGCACAGGACTAGCGGGAGAAGGTGAGCAGTTCTTC.

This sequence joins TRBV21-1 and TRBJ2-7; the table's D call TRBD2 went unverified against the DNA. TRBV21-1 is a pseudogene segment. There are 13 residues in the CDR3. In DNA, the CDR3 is TGTGCCAGCAGCGACTGGGAAGGCCACGAGCAGTACGTC. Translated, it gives CASSDWEGHEQYV.

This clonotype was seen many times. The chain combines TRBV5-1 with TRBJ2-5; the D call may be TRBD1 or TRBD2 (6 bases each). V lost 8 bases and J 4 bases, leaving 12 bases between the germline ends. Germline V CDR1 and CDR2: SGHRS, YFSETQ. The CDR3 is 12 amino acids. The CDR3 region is CASYREAETQYF. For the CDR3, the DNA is TGCGCCAGTTACAGGGAGGCAGAGACCCAGTACTTC.

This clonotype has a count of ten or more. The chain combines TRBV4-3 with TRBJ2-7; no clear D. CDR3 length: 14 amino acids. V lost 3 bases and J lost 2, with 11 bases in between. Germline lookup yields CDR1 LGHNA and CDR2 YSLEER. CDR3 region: CASSHRGATYEQYF. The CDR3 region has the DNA TGCGCCAGCAGCCACCGCGGAGCCACCTACGAGCAGTACTTC.

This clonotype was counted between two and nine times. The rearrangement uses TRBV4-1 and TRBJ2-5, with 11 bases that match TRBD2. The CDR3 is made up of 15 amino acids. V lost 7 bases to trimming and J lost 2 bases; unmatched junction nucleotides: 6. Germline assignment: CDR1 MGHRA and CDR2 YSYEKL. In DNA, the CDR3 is TGCGCCAGCAACCGACTAGCGGGGACACAAGAGACCCAGTACTTC. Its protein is CASNRLAGTQETQYF.